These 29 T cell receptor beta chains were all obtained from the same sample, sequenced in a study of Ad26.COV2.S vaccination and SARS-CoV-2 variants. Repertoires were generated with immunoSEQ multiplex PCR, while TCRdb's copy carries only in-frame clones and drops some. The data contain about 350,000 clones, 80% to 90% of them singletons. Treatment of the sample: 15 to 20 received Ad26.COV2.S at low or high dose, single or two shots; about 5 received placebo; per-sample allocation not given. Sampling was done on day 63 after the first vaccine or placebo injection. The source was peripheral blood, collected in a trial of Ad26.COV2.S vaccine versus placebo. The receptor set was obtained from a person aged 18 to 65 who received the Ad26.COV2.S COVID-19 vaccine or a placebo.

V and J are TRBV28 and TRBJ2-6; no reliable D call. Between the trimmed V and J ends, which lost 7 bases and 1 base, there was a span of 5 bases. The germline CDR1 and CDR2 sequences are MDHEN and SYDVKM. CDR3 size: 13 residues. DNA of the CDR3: TGTGCCAGCACCATTTCTGGGGCCAACGTCCTGACTTTC. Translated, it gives CASTISGANVLTF.

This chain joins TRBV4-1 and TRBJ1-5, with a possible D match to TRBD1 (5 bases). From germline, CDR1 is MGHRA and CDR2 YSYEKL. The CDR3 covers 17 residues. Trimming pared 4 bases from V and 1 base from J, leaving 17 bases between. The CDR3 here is CASSPLTSGSSNQPQHF. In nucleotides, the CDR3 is TGCGCCAGCAGCCCCCTTACATCAGGGTCGAGCAATCAGCCCCAGCATTTT.

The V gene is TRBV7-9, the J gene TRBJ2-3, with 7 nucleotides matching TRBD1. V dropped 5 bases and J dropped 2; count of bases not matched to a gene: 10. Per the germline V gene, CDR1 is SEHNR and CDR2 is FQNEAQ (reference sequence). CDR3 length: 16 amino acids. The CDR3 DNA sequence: TGTGCCAGCAGCGACAGGGACGTCGAGTCCACAGATACGCAGTATTTT. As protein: CASSDRDVESTDTQYF.

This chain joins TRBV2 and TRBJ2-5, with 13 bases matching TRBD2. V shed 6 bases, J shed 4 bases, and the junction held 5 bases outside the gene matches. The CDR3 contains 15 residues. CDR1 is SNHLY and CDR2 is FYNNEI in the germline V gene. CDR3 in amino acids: CASRDRTSGGETQYF. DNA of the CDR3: TGTGCCAGCAGGGATCGGACTAGCGGGGGAGAGACCCAGTACTTC.

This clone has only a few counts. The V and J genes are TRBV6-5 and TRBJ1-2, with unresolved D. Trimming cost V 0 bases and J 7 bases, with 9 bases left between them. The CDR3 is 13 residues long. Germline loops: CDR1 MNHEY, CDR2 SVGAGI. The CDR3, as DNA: TGTGCCAGCAGTTACTCCTGGGGTAGTGGCTACACCTTC. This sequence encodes CASSYSWGSGYTF.

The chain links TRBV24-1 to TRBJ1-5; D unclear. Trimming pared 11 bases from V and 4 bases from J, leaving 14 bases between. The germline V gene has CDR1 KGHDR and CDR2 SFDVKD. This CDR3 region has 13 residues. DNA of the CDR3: TGTGCCAAGCACCGGGTCCTAAATCAGCCCCAGCATTTT. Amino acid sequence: CAKHRVLNQPQHF.

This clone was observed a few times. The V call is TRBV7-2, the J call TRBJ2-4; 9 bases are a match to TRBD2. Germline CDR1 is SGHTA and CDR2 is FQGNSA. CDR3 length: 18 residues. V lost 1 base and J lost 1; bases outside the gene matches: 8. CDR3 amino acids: CASSLVGGGGLAKNIQYF. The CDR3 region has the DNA TGTGCCAGCAGCTTAGTAGGCGGGGGGGGTCTGGCCAAAAACATTCAGTACTTC.

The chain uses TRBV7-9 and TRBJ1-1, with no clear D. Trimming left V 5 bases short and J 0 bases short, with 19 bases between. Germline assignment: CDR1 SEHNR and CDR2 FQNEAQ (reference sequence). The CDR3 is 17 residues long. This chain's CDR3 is CASSLPLEGYMNTEAFF. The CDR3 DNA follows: TGTGCCAGCAGCCTCCCGCTGGAGGGTTACATGAACACTGAAGCTTTCTTT.

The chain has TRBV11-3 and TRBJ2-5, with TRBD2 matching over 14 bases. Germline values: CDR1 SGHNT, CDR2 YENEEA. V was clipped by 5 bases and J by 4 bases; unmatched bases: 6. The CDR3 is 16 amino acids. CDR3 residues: CASSQGLAGAVETQYF. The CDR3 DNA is TGTGCCAGCAGCCAGGGACTAGCGGGAGCCGTAGAGACCCAGTACTTC.

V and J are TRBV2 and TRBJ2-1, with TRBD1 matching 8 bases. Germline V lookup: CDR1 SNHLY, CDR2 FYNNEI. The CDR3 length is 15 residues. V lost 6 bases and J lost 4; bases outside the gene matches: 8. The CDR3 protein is CASSALTGAYNEQFF. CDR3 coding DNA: TGTGCCAGCAGCGCCTTGACAGGGGCGTACAATGAGCAGTTCTTC.

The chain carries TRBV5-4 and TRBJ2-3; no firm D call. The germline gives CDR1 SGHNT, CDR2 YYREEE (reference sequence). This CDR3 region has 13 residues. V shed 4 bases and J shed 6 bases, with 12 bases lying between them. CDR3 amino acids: CASSLPGTDTQYF. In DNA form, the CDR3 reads TGTGCCAGCAGCCTACCCGGAACGGATACGCAGTATTTT.

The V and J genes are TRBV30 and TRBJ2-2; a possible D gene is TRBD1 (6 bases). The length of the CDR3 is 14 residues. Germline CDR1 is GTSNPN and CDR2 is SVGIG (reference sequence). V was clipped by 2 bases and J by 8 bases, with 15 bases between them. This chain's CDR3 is CAWSPTTGFGELFF. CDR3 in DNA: TGTGCCTGGAGTCCCACGACAGGTTTTGGGGAGCTGTTTTTT.

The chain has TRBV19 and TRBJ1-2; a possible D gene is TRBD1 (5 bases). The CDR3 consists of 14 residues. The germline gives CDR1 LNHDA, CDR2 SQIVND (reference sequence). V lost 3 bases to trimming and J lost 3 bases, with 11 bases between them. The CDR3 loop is CASSISRADYGYTF. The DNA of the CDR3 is TGTGCCAGTAGTATTTCCAGGGCAGACTATGGCTACACCTTC.

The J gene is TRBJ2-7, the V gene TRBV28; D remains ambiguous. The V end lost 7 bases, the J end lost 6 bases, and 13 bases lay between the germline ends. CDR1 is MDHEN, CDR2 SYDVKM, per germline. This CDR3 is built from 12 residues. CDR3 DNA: TGTGCCAGCACGACTCTAGAGCGCGAGCAGTACTTC. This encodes CASTTLEREQYF.

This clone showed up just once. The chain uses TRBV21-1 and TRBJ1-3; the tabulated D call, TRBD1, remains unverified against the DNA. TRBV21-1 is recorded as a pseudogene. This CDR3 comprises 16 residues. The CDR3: CASSDRDRSSGNTIYF. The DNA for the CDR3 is TGTGCCAGCAGCGACCGGGACAGGAGCTCTGGAAACACCATATATTTT.

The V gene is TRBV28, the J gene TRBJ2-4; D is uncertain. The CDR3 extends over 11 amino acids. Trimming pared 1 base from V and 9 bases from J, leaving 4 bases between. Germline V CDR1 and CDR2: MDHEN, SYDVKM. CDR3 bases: TGTGCCAGCAGTTTATTAGGCATTCAGTACTTC. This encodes CASSLLGIQYF. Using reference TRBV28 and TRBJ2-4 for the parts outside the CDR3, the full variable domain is DVKVTQSSRYLVKRTGEKVFLECVQDMDHENMFWYRQDPGLGLRLIYFSYDVKMKEKGDIPEGYSVSREKKERFSLILESASTNQTSMYLCASSLLGIQYFGAGTRLSVL.

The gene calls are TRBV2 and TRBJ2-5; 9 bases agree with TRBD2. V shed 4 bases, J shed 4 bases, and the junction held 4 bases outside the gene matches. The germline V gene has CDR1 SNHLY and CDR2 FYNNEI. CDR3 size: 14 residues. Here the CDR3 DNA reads TGTGCCAGCAGTGTGCCTAGCGGGACAGAGACCCAGTACTTC. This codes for CASSVPSGTETQYF.

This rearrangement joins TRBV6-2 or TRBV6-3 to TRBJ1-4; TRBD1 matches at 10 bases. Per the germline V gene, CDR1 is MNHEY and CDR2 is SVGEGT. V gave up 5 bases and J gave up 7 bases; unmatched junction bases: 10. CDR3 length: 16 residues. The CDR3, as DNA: TGTGCCAGCAGTCCCGGGACAGGGGCCCGAGGTGAAAAACTGTTTTTT. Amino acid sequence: CASSPGTGARGEKLFF.

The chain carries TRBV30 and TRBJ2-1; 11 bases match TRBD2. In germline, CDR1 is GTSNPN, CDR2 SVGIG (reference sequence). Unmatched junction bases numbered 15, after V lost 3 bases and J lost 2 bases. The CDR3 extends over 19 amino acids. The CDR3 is CAWSGLAGQRGGPYNEQFF. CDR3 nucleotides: TGTGCCTGGAGCGGACTAGCGGGCCAACGGGGGGGGCCCTACAATGAGCAGTTCTTC.

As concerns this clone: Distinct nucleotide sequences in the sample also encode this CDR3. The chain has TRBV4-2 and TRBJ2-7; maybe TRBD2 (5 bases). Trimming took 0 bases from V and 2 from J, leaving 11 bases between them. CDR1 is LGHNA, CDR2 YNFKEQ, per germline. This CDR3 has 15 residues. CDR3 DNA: TGTGCCAGCAGCCAAGAGGGTAGCGAGACCTACGAGCAGTACTTC. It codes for CASSQEGSETYEQYF.

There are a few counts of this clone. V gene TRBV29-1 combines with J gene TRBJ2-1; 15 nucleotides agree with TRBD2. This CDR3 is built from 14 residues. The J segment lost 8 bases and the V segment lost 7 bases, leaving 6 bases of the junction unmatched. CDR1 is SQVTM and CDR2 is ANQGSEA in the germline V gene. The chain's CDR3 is CSAGLAGGLDEQFF. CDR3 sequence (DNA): TGCAGCGCAGGACTAGCGGGAGGGCTCGATGAGCAGTTCTTC.

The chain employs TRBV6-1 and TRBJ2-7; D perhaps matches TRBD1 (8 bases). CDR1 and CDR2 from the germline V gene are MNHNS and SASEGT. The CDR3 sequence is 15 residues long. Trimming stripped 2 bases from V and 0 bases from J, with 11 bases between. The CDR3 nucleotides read TGTGCCAGCAGTGAAACAGGGGGGGGCTCCTACGAGCAGTACTTC. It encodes CASSETGGGSYEQYF.

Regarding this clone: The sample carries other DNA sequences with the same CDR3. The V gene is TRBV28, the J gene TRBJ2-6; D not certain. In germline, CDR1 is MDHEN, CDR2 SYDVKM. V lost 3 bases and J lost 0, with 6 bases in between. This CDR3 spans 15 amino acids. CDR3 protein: CASSFGDSGANVLTF. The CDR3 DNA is TGTGCCAGCAGTTTCGGCGACTCTGGGGCCAACGTCCTGACTTTC.

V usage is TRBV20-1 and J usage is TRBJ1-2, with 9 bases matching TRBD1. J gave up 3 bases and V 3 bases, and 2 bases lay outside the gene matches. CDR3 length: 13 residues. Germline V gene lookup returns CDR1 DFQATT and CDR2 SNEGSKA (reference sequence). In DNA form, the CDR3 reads TGCAGTGCTAGTAGGGACAGGGACTATGGCTACACCTTC. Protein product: CSASRDRDYGYTF.

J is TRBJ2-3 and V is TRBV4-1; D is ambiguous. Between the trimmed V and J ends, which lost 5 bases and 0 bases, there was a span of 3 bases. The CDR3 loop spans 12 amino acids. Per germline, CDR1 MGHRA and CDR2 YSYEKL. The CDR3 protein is CASSSSTDTQYF. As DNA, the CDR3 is TGCGCCAGCAGCTCTAGCACAGATACGCAGTATTTT.

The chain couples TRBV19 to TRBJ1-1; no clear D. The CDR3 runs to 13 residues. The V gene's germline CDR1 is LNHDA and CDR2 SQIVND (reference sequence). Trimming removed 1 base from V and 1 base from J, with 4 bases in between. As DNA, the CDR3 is TGTGCCAGTAGTATAGCTCAGAACACTGAAGCTTTCTTT. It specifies CASSIAQNTEAFF.

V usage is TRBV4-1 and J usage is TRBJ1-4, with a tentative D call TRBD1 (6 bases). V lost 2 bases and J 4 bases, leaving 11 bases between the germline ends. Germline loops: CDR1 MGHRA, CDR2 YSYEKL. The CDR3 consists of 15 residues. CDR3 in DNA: TGCGCCAGCAGCCAATTACAGGGTTTTAATGAAAAACTGTTTTTT. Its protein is CASSQLQGFNEKLFF.

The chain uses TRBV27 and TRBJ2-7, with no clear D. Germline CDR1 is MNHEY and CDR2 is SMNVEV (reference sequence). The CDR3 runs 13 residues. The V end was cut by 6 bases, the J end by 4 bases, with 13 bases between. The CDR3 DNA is TGTGCCAGCAGCCTACAATACCGATACGAGCAGTACTTC. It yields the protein CASSLQYRYEQYF.

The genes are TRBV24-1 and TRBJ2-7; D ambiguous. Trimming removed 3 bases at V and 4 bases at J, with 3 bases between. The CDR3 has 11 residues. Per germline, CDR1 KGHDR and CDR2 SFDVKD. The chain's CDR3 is CATSDDYEQYF. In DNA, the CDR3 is TGTGCCACCAGTGATGATTACGAGCAGTACTTC.